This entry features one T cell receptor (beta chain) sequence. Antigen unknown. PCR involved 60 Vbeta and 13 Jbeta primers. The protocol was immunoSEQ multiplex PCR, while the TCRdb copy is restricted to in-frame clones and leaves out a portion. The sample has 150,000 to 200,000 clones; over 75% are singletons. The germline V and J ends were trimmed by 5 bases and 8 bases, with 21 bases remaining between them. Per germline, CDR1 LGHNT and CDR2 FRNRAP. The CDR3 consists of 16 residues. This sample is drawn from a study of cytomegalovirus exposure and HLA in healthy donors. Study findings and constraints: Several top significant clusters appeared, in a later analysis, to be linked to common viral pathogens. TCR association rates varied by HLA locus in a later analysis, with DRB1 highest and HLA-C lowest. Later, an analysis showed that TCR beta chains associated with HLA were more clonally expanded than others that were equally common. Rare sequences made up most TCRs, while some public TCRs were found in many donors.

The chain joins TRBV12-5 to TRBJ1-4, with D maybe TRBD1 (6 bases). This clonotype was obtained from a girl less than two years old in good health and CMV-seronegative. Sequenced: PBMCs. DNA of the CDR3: TGTGCTAGTGGTACTGCTTGGGACACTCCGGTAGAAAAACTGTTTTTT. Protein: CASGTAWDTPVEKLFF.